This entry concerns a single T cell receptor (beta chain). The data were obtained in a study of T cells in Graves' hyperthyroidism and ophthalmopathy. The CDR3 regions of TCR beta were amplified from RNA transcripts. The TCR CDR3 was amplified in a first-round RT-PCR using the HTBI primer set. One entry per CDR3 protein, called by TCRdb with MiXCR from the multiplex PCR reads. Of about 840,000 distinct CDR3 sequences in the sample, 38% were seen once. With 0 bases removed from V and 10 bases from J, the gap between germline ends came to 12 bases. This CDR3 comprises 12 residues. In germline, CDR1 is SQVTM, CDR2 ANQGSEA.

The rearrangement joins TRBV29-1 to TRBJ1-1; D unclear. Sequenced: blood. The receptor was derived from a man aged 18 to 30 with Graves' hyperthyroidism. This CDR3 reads CSVEDLGDGAFF. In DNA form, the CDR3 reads TGCAGCGTTGAAGATCTGGGCGATGGAGCTTTCTTT.